The next 13 T cell receptor beta chains were all read from a single sample in a study of T cell responses to AZD1222 COVID-19 vaccine. Sequencing used immunoSEQ multiplex PCR; TCRdb keeps in-frame clones, though not all of them. This sample lists 150,000 or so clones; its ten largest clones have about 2.2%. Sequencing used peripheral blood. These TCRs come from an adult in good health.

The genes are TRBV11-2 and TRBJ1-2; D gene unclear. Germline loops: CDR1 SGHAT, CDR2 FQNNGV. The germline V and J ends were trimmed by 7 bases and 2 bases, with 11 bases remaining between them. The CDR3 runs to 13 residues. The CDR3 DNA sequence: TGTGCCAGCACCAATAGATCCAACTATGGCTACACCTTC. It codes for CASTNRSNYGYTF.

This sequence joins TRBV5-1 and TRBJ2-1; D not resolved. Trimming pared 3 bases from V and 4 bases from J, leaving 8 bases between. The CDR3 loop spans 13 amino acids. Germline V CDR1 and CDR2: SGHRS, YFSETQ. CDR3 sequence reads: CASSYSQYNEQFF. DNA of the CDR3: TGCGCCAGCAGCTACTCCCAATACAATGAGCAGTTCTTC.

This chain connects TRBV11-2 to TRBJ1-2; no clear D gene. With 1 base removed from V and 2 bases from J, the gap between germline ends came to 8 bases. This CDR3 contains 14 residues. In germline, CDR1 is SGHAT, CDR2 FQNNGV. The CDR3 DNA reads TGTGCCAGCAGCTTAGGACACAAGAACTATGGCTACACCTTC. It specifies CASSLGHKNYGYTF.

The rearrangement joins TRBV7-8 to TRBJ1-1; D ambiguous. V gave up 5 bases and J gave up 1 base, with 14 bases separating them. CDR1 SGHVS and CDR2 FQNEAQ come from the germline V gene. This CDR3 comprises 15 residues. The CDR3 region has the DNA TGTGCCAGCAGCACAAACCATCGACAGAACACTGAAGCTTTCTTT. Protein: CASSTNHRQNTEAFF.

The chain has TRBV18 and TRBJ2-3; D uncertain. With 3 bases removed from V and 0 bases from J, the gap between germline ends came to 4 bases. Germline-derived CDR1 and CDR2 are KGHSH and LQKENI. This CDR3 contains 13 residues. In DNA, the CDR3 is TGTGCCAGCTCACCGGACAGCACAGATACGCAGTATTTT. It is translated as CASSPDSTDTQYF.

This chain links TRBV19 with TRBJ1-3; D gene uncertain. Trimming took 6 bases from V and 2 from J, leaving 8 bases between them. The CDR3 has 13 residues. Germline CDR1 reads LNHDA; CDR2 reads SQIVND (reference sequence). As DNA, the CDR3 is TGTGCCAGTAGCCTGGGTCCTGGAAACACCATATATTTT. Its translation: CASSLGPGNTIYF.

V and J are TRBV28 and TRBJ1-1; 9 bases line up with TRBD1. The J segment lost 8 bases and the V segment lost 3 bases, leaving 10 bases of the junction unmatched. This CDR3 spans 15 amino acids. Germline CDR1 MDHEN, CDR2 SYDVKM. CDR3 sequence (DNA): TGTGCCAGCAGTTTGTCCCCGGGACAGGGTAAGGAAGCTTTCTTT. Translated, it gives CASSLSPGQGKEAFF.

The rearrangement uses TRBV5-4 and TRBJ1-2; possible D gene TRBD1, 6 bases. Per the germline V gene, CDR1 is SGHNT and CDR2 is YYREEE (reference sequence). Trimming left V 0 bases short and J 3 bases short, with 9 bases between. This CDR3 spans 14 amino acids. DNA of the CDR3: TGTGCCAGCAGCTTGGCGGGACACCACTATGGCTACACCTTC. Translated, it gives CASSLAGHHYGYTF.

V gene TRBV6-6 combines with J gene TRBJ1-4, with D tentatively TRBD1 (6 bases). In germline, CDR1 is MNHNY, CDR2 SVGAGI (reference sequence). The V end was cut by 8 bases, the J end by 0 bases, with 10 bases between. CDR3 length: 14 amino acids. CDR3 loop: CASAEGATNEKLFF. DNA for the CDR3: TGTGCCAGCGCCGAGGGGGCAACTAATGAAAAACTGTTTTTT.

The V and J genes are TRBV13 and TRBJ1-4, with no clear D. This CDR3 spans 13 amino acids. Germline CDR1 and CDR2: PRHDT and FYEKMQ (reference sequence). The germline V and J ends were trimmed by 3 bases and 3 bases, with 5 bases remaining between them. For the CDR3, the DNA is TGTGCCAGCAGCTTGGGGTCTAATGAAAAACTGTTTTTT. This translates into CASSLGSNEKLFF.

V usage is TRBV6-1 and J usage is TRBJ1-5; no clear D. Germline CDR1 MNHNS, CDR2 SASEGT. The CDR3 sequence is 16 residues long. Trimming removed 4 bases at V and 0 bases at J, with 13 bases between. CDR3 sequence (DNA): TGTGCCAGCAGTGCGGTTTCTGGATATAGCAATCAGCCCCAGCATTTT. It encodes CASSAVSGYSNQPQHF.

The CDR3 bases are TGTGCCACCAGCAGAGACCCCATGGGCGGTAGCAATCAGCCCCAGCATTTT. Its protein is CATSRDPMGGSNQPQHF. The chain is built from TRBV15 and TRBJ1-5; D remains ambiguous. V shed 0 bases and J shed 0 bases, with 12 bases lying between them. The CDR3 has 17 residues. Per the germline V gene, CDR1 is LNHNV and CDR2 is YYDKDF (reference sequence).

The gene calls are TRBV10-1 and TRBJ1-2; D is perhaps TRBD1 (5 bases). Germline CDR1 WNHNN, CDR2 SYGVQD (reference sequence). V was cut by 6 bases and J by 7 bases, with 15 bases left in between. This CDR3 has 13 residues. The CDR3 region has the DNA TGCGCCAGCAGCGATGGGACGGCTAGTGGCTACACCTTC. Translated, it gives CASSDGTASGYTF.